A single sample is the source of the 8 T cell receptor beta chains below, sequenced in a study of control samples from healthy donors and cancer patients. Sequencing used immunoSEQ multiplex PCR; TCRdb keeps in-frame clones, though not all of them. The sample holds 100,000 or so clones; 85% to 90% are singletons and the top ten take 0.95% to 1.5%. Sequenced sample: blood. The receptors stem from a woman aged 50 to 65 in good health.

The chain has TRBV6-5 and TRBJ1-5; a possible D gene is TRBD1 (6 bases). Germline CDR1 MNHEY, CDR2 SVGAGI. Trimming took 7 bases from V and 0 from J, leaving 10 bases between them. The CDR3 runs 14 residues. CDR3 protein: CASNQGNSNQPQHF. CDR3 DNA: TGTGCCAGCAACCAGGGGAATAGCAATCAGCCCCAGCATTTT.

The chain links TRBV7-2 to TRBJ1-1; D is unclear. The CDR3 totals 13 residues. Germline CDR1 reads SGHTA; CDR2 reads FQGNSA. The V gene lost 5 bases and the J gene lost 0 bases, with 7 bases spanning the gap. The CDR3 here is CASSPYLNTEAFF. The CDR3 DNA reads TGTGCCAGCAGCCCCTACTTGAACACTGAAGCTTTCTTT.

This chain connects TRBV18 to TRBJ2-5; D possibly corresponds to TRBD1 (5 bases). Trimming removed 0 bases from V and 5 bases from J, with 13 bases in between. CDR3 length equals 15 residues. Germline lookup yields CDR1 KGHSH and CDR2 LQKENI. The CDR3 DNA reads TGTGCCAGCTCACCACCGCCCGTTAAGGGGGAGACCCAGTACTTC. Protein product: CASSPPPVKGETQYF.

The J gene is TRBJ1-5, the V gene TRBV27; D remains unclear. V was trimmed by 3 bases and J by 3 bases, leaving 15 bases between them. Germline V gives CDR1 MNHEY, CDR2 SMNVEV (reference sequence). The CDR3 runs to 16 residues. CDR3 sequence (DNA): TGTGCCAGCAGTTTCGGACCCGGGCGGGTCAATCAGCCCCAGCATTTT. This translates into CASSFGPGRVNQPQHF.

The chain links TRBV2 to TRBJ1-1; no clear D. The germline CDR1 and CDR2 sequences are SNHLY and FYNNEI. The V end lost 2 bases, the J end lost 1 base, and 8 bases lay between the germline ends. CDR3 length: 14 amino acids. The CDR3: CASSEMRENTEAFF. For the CDR3, the DNA is TGTGCCAGCAGTGAAATGAGGGAGAACACTGAAGCTTTCTTT.

This clone was seen a handful of times. The gene calls are TRBV7-6 and TRBJ1-6, with 8 bases aligning to TRBD1. The germline V gene has CDR1 SGHVS and CDR2 FNYEAQ. This CDR3 comprises 14 residues. The junction had 10 bases not matched to a gene; V was cut back by 6 bases and J by 12 bases. The CDR3: CASSPGQGREPLHF. CDR3 bases: TGTGCCAGCAGTCCCGGACAGGGACGGGAACCCCTCCACTTT.

Many counts were recorded for this clone. V usage is TRBV6-6 and J usage is TRBJ1-2; the D gene is possibly TRBD1 (5 bases). V dropped 2 bases and J dropped 11 bases, with 18 bases sitting between them. This CDR3 comprises 14 residues. Per germline, CDR1 MNHNY and CDR2 SVGAGI (reference sequence). CDR3 loop: CASSYPGDNSRYTF. In DNA form, the CDR3 reads TGTGCCAGCAGTTACCCGGGGGATAACAGTCGGTACACCTTC.

The chain couples TRBV6-2 or TRBV6-3 to TRBJ2-7; D is unclear. The CDR3 length is 14 residues. Trimming cost V 0 bases and J 0 bases, with 6 bases left between them. The germline CDR1 and CDR2 sequences are MNHEY and SVGEGT. CDR3 coding DNA: TGTGCCAGCAGTTACTCGACACACTCCTACGAGCAGTACTTC. Protein product: CASSYSTHSYEQYF.